In this sample, the clone carrying this T cell receptor beta chain turned up a few times. The antigen is unknown. This record belongs to a study of human T cells and chemical hapten exposure. Across the study: 0.01% DPC was applied to the upper back in patch tests, which were read at 6 days. Largely, small differences in pooled library volume made per-sample TCR yields vary. Regarding the study as a whole: Significantly greater numbers of large CDR3 similarity clusters came from expanded TCRs than from controls.

One entry per CDR3 protein, called by TCRdb with MiXCR from the RACE reads. The table shows a few hundred thousand distinct CDR3 sequences, with over 6% occurring only once. Trimming left V 7 bases short and J 3 bases short, with 15 bases between. Germline V gene sequence: CDR1 SGHTA, CDR2 FQGTGA. The CDR3 runs to 14 residues. Time point meaning: patch test 2, 6 weeks after DPC sensitization. As for treatment: therapeutic diphenylcyclopropenone sensitization with weekly scalp DPC. Unseparated into fractions, whole blood served as the source from which total RNA was extracted. This material consisted of whole blood, taken in connection with sensitization to the hapten diphenylcyclopropenone (DPC). The rearrangement joins TRBV7-3 to TRBJ1-1, with D perhaps matching TRBD1 (5 bases). This sequence was found in a woman aged 18-29 years with alopecia areata. Some clones in this sample may be carry-over from other donors' samples. CDR3 DNA sequence: TGTGCCAGCACCACGGGACCCTCAGACACTGAAGCTTTCTTT. Amino acid sequence: CASTTGPSDTEAFF. The full variable domain, completed using reference TRBV7-3 and TRBJ1-1, is GAGVSQTPSNKVTEKGKYVELRCDPISGHTALYWYRQSLGQGPEFLIYFQGTGAADDSGLPNDRFFAVRPEGSVSTLKIQRTERGDSAVYLCASTTGPSDTEAFFGQGTRLTVV.